A selection of T cell receptor beta chains follows, all from one sample in a study of cytomegalovirus exposure and HLA in healthy donors. Sequencing was performed with immunoSEQ multiplex PCR; in TCRdb, only in-frame clones are kept and a portion is missing. The sample lists under 200,000 clones, roughly 80% seen once, with about 1.3% in the top ten. Sample: PBMCs. These receptors all come from a man between 25 and 39 years old in good health and CMV-seronegative. Both conserved end residues are trimmed from each CDR3.

TRBJ2-3,TRBV30,AWARNRGQDTQY
TRBJ2-7,TRBV7-9,ASSSSGTSYQQY
TRBJ2-1,TRBV28,ASSQWTSGRDNEQF
TRBJ2-1,TRBV7-3,ASSSLAGRLDNEQF
TRBJ2-5,TRBV6-6,ASSLRLAGQETQY
TRBJ2-7,TRBV6-5,ASSRGGGFEQY
TRBJ2-5,TRBV5-1,ASSSGTRTKETQY
TRBJ2-3,TRBV5-4,ASSLPGLAGRSTDTQY
TRBJ1-5,TRBV19,ASSIAGTTQH
TRBJ1-3,TRBV11-3,ASSQSGNTIY
TRBJ2-1,TRBV6-4,ASSVAGGGYNEQF
TRBJ2-7,TRBV30,AWNGLAGAAFRYEQY
TRBJ2-5,TRBV7-2,ASSLARETQY
TRBJ2-3,TRBV6-1,ASSNLATTDTQY
TRBJ2-3,TRBV7-9,ASSLQGWDTDTQY
TRBJ2-3,TRBV30,AWTATDTQY
TRBJ2-1,TRBV5-4,ASSPMTLAYNEQF
TRBJ1-1,TRBV18,ASSPLREANTEAF
TRBJ2-5,TRBV18,ASSEQGETQY
TRBJ2-5,TRBV5-4,ASSSRATGVETQY
TRBJ1-6,TRBV28,ASSQVGDSPLH
TRBJ2-1,TRBV30,AWSVLEGTEQF
TRBJ1-5,TRBV7-8,ASSSGTGGLGNQPQH
TRBJ2-6,TRBV5-6,ASSPRFSGANVLT
TRBJ2-3,TRBV27,ASRGRGPDTQY
TRBJ1-1,TRBV5-6,ASSDLQGRTTEAF
TRBJ2-2,TRBV11-2,ASSFPGGATTGELF
TRBJ1-2,TRBV30,AWSVLNNYGYT
TRBJ2-6,TRBV14,ASSQDFWDRRMSGANVLT
TRBJ2-3,TRBV11-2,ASSLRGTSTDTQY
TRBJ1-1,TRBV5-1,ASSSSGPSNTEAF
TRBJ2-3,TRBV5-6,ASSDGTGATDTQY
TRBJ2-1,TRBV11-2,ASSLAVRGRYNEQF
TRBJ2-1,TRBV12-5,ASGPTGDNEQF
TRBJ2-5,TRBV7-3,ASSPGGGGQETQY
TRBJ1-5,TRBV2,ASRKTGSSNQPQH
TRBJ2-5,TRBV6-5,ASMGPRVETQY